This TCR beta chain derives from a study of shared clonotypes between healthy human individuals. Sequenced by immunoSEQ multiplex PCR; TCRdb stores in-frame clones only, minus some. The sample lists 2 million to 2.5 million clones; approximately 95% were seen once. The CDR3 extends over 17 amino acids. V dropped 3 bases and J dropped 4 bases, with 20 bases sitting between them. Per germline, CDR1 SGDLS and CDR2 YYNGEE. This sequence joins TRBV9 and TRBJ1-3; D gene ambiguous. Sequenced input: naive CD4+ T cells sorted from blood. As for subset: CD45RA+ positively selected. This TCR derives from a man younger than 35 in good health. DNA of the CDR3: TGTGCCAGCAGCGAAGCATTAACCGGGATCAGGGGAAACACCATATATTTT. Translation: CASSEALTGIRGNTIYF.